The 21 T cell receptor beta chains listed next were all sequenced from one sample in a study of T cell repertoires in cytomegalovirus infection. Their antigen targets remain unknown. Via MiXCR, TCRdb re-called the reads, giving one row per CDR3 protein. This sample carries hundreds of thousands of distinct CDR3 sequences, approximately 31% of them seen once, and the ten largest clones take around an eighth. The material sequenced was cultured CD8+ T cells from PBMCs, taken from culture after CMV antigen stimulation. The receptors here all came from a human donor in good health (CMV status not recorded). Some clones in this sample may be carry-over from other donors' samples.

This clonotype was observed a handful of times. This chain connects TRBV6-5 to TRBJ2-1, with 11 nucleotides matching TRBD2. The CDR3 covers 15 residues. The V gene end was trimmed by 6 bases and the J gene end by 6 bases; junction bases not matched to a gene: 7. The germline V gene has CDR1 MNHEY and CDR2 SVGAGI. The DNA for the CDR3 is TGTGCCAGCAGCCATGCCCTAGCGGGGGGCAATGAGCAGTTCTTC. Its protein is CASSHALAGGNEQFF.

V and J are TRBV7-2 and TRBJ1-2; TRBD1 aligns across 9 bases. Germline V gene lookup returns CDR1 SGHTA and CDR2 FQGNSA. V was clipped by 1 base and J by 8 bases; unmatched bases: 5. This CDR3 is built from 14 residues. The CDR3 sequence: CASSLVGTGIGYTF. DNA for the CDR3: TGTGCCAGCAGCTTAGTAGGGACAGGGATCGGCTACACCTTC.

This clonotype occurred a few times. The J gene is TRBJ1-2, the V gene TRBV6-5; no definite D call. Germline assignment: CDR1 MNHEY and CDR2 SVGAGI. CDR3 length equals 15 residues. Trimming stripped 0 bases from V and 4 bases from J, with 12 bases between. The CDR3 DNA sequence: TGTGCCAGCAGTTACTCATTGGACGGCCTCTATGGCTACACCTTC. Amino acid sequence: CASSYSLDGLYGYTF.

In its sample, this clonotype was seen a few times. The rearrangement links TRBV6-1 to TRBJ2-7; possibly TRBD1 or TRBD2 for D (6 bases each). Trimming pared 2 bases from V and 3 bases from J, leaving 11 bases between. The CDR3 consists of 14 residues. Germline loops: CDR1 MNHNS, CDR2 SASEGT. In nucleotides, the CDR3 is TGTGCCAGCAGTGAACTCGGGGGCCTCTACGAGCAGTACTTC. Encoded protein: CASSELGGLYEQYF.

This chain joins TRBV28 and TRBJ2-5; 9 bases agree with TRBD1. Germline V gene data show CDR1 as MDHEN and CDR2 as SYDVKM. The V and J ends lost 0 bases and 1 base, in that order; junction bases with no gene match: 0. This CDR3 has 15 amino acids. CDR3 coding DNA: TGTGCCAGCAGTTTATGGGGACAGGGCCAAGAGACCCAGTACTTC. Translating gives CASSLWGQGQETQYF. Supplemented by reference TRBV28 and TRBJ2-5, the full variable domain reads DVKVTQSSRYLVKRTGEKVFLECVQDMDHENMFWYRQDPGLGLRLIYFSYDVKMKEKGDIPEGYSVSREKKERFSLILESASTNQTSMYLCASSLWGQGQETQYFGPGTRLLVL.

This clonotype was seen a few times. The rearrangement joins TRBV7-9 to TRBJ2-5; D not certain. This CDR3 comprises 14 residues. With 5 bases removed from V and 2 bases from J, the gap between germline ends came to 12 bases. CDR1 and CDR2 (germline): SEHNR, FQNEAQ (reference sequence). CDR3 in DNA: TGTGCCAGCAGCGTAAGGGTCGGACAAGAGACCCAGTACTTC. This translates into CASSVRVGQETQYF.

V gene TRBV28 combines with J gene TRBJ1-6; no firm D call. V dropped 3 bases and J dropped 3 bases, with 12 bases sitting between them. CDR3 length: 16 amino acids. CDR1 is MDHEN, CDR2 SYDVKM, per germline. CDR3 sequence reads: CASSLAPMNYNSPLHF. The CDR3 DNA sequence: TGTGCCAGCAGTTTGGCCCCGATGAACTATAATTCACCCCTCCACTTT. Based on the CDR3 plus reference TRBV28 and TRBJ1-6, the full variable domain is DVKVTQSSRYLVKRTGEKVFLECVQDMDHENMFWYRQDPGLGLRLIYFSYDVKMKEKGDIPEGYSVSREKKERFSLILESASTNQTSMYLCASSLAPMNYNSPLHFGNGTRLTVT.

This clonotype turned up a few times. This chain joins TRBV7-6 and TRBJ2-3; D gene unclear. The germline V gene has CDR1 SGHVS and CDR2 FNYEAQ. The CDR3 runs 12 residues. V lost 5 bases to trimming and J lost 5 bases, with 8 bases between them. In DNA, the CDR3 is TGTGCCAGCAGCGACCTTGGAGATACGCAGTATTTT. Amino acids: CASSDLGDTQYF.

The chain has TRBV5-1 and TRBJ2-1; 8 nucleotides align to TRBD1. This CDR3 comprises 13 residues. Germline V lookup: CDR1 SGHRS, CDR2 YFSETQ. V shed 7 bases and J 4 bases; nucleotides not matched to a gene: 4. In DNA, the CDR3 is TGCGCCAGCTTAGGGACAGGATACAATGAGCAGTTCTTC. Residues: CASLGTGYNEQFF.

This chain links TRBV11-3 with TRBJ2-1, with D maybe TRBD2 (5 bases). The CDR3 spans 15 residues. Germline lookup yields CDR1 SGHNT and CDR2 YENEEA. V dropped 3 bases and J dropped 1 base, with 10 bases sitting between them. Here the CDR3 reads CASSLISGSYNEQFF. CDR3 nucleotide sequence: TGTGCCAGCAGCTTGATCTCGGGGTCCTACAATGAGCAGTTCTTC.

CDR3 amino acids: CSARTGQFGVGNSPLHF. The CDR3 DNA sequence: TGCAGTGCGCGGACCGGACAGTTCGGGGTGGGTAATTCACCCCTCCACTTT. The chain joins TRBV20-1 to TRBJ1-6, with D possibly matching TRBD1 (6 bases). Trimming took 6 bases from V and 6 from J, leaving 24 bases between them. The germline CDR1 and CDR2 sequences are DFQATT and SNEGSKA (reference sequence). The CDR3 is 17 amino acids.

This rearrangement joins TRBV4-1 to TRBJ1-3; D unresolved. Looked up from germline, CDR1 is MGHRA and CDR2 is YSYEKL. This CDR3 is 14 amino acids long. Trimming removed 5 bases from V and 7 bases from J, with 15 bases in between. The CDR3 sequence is CASSARQGGNTIYF. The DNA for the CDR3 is TGCGCCAGCAGCGCCAGACAAGGAGGTAACACCATATATTTT.

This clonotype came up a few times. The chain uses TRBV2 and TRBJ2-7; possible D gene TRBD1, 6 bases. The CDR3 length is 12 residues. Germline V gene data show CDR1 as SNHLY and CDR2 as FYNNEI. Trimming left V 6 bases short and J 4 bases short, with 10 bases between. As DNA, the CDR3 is TGTGCCAGCAGACAGGGTTCTTACGAGCAGTACGTC. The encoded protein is CASRQGSYEQYV.

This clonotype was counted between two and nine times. For the CDR3, the DNA is TGTGCCATCAGTGAGTCGAGGGGGGACCACTACGAGCAGTACGTC. Its protein product is CAISESRGDHYEQYV. The rearrangement joins TRBV10-3 to TRBJ2-7, with D possibly called TRBD1 or TRBD2 (6 bases each). Trimming took off 0 bases at V and 3 bases at J, with 12 bases between the two ends. Germline assignment: CDR1 ENHRY and CDR2 SYGVKD. CDR3 length equals 15 residues.

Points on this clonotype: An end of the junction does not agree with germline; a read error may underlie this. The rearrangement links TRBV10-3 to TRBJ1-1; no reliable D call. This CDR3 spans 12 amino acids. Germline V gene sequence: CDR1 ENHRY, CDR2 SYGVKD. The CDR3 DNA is TGTGCCATCGGAACTCTGAACACTGAAGTTTTCTTT. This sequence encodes CAIGTLNTEVFF.

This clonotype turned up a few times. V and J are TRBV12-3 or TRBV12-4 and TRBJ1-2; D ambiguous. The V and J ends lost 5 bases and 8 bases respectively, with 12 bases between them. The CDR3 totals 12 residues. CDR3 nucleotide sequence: TGTGCCAGCAGTCCCGGACCCGAGGGCTACACCTTC. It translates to CASSPGPEGYTF.

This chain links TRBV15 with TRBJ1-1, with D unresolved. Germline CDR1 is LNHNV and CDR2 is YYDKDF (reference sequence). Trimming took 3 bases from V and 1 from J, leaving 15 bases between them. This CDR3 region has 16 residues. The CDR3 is CATSRTIPDRNTEAFF. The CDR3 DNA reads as TGTGCCACCAGCAGGACTATCCCGGATAGGAACACTGAAGCTTTCTTT. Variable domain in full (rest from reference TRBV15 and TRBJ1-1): DAMVIQNPRYQVTQFGKPVTLSCSQTLNHNVMYWYQQKSSQAPKLLFHYYDKDFNNEADTPDNFQSRRPNTSFCFLDIRSPGLGDTAMYLCATSRTIPDRNTEAFFGQGTRLTVV.

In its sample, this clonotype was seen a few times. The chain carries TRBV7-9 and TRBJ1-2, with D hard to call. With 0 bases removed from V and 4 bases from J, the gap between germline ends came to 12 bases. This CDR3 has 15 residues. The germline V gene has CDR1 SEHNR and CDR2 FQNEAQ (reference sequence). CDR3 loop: CASSLAADPGYGYTF. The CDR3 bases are TGTGCCAGCAGCTTAGCGGCGGATCCTGGCTATGGCTACACCTTC. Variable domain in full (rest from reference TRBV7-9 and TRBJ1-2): DTGVSQNPRHKITKRGQNVTFRCDPISEHNRLYWYRQTLGQGPEFLTYFQNEAQLEKSRLLSDRFSAERPKGSFSTLEIQRTEQGDSAMYLCASSLAADPGYGYTFGSGTRLTVV.

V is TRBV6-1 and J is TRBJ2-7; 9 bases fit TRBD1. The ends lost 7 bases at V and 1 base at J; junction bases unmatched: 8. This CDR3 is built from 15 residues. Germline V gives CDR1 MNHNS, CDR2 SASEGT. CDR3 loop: CASKASGTGSYEQYF. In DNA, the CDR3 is TGTGCCAGCAAAGCCTCCGGGACAGGGTCCTACGAGCAGTACTTC.

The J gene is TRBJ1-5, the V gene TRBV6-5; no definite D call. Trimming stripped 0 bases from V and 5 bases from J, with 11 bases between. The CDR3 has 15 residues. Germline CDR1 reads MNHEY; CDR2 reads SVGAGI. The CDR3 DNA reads TGTGCCAGCAGTTACTCCGGTGGGGATGATCAGCCCCAGCATTTT. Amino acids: CASSYSGGDDQPQHF.

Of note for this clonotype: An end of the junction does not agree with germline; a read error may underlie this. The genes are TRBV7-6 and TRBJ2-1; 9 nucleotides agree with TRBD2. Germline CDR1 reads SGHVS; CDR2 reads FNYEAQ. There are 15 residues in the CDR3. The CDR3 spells CSSSHPSGGYNEQFF. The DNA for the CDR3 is TGTTCCAGCAGCCACCCCAGCGGGGGGTACAATGAGCAGTTCTTC.